These 17 T cell receptor beta chains came from one sample sequenced in a study of T cells after yellow fever vaccination. TCRdb re-analysed the 5' RACE reads in MiXCR, keeping a single row per CDR3 protein. The sample consists of 500,000 to 650,000 distinct CDR3 sequences, 12% of them appearing once. This sample comprised PBMCs, obtained on the day of the yellow fever booster vaccination. The source is a man aged 25-45 years who received the YFV17D yellow fever vaccine.

This clonotype was recorded a few times. V gene TRBV29-1 combines with J gene TRBJ1-1; D is undetermined. In germline, CDR1 is SQVTM, CDR2 ANQGSEA. The CDR3 loop spans 13 amino acids. V was clipped by 7 bases and J by 0 bases, with 12 bases between them. The DNA of the CDR3 is TGCAGCGGGGAATCCAGCGTGAACACTGAAGCTTTCTTT. It translates to CSGESSVNTEAFF.

The DNA of the CDR3 is TGCAGTGTTCTATGGGGGGCGGGAGGGACAGATACGCAGTATTTT. This sequence encodes CSVLWGAGGTDTQYF. V usage is TRBV20-1 and J usage is TRBJ2-3, with 9 bases identical to TRBD2. This CDR3 has 15 residues. The V gene end was trimmed by 7 bases and the J gene end by 3 bases; junction bases not matched to a gene: 11. Per germline, CDR1 DFQATT and CDR2 SNEGSKA (reference sequence).

The J gene is TRBJ2-2, the V gene TRBV9; D gene ambiguous. V was shortened by 0 bases and J by 9 bases, with 9 bases between the two germline ends. The CDR3 totals 13 residues. CDR1 and CDR2 from the germline V gene are SGDLS and YYNGEE. CDR3 coding DNA: TGTGCCAGCAGCGTAGGCCGGACCCGGGAGCTGTTTTTT. It specifies CASSVGRTRELFF.

In this sample, this clonotype turned up a few times. This chain links TRBV11-2 with TRBJ2-3, with D possibly matching TRBD2 (6 bases). The CDR3 is 16 residues long. V lost 2 bases and J 0 bases, leaving 12 bases between the germline ends. CDR1 and CDR2 from the germline V gene are SGHAT and FQNNGV. CDR3 region: CASSLFGSGSTDTQYF. As DNA, the CDR3 is TGTGCCAGCAGCTTATTTGGGAGCGGGAGCACAGATACGCAGTATTTT.

J is TRBJ2-2 and V is TRBV6-1, with D possibly being TRBD1 (5 bases). The CDR3 has 15 amino acids. Per the germline V gene, CDR1 is MNHNS and CDR2 is SASEGT. V was trimmed by 7 bases and J by 8 bases, leaving 20 bases between them. The CDR3 loop reads CASTKPDKLSGELFF. The DNA for the CDR3 is TGTGCCAGCACCAAACCGGACAAATTGTCTGGGGAGCTGTTTTTT.

This clonotype has a handful of counts. This rearrangement joins TRBV5-5 to TRBJ2-2; 7 bases align to TRBD2. The CDR3 runs 16 residues. Losses at the gene ends were 5 bases for V and 1 base for J; bases not matched to a gene: 8. Germline values: CDR1 SGHKS, CDR2 YYEKEE (reference sequence). This chain's CDR3 is CASSYNSGMNTGELFF. CDR3 nucleotide sequence: TGTGCCAGCAGTTATAACAGCGGGATGAACACCGGGGAGCTGTTTTTT.

This chain uses TRBV4-2 with TRBJ2-5, with 8 bases that match TRBD2. J lost 5 bases, V lost 1 base, and 6 bases had no gene match. CDR3 length equals 15 residues. Germline V gene sequence: CDR1 LGHNA, CDR2 YNFKEQ. Written as DNA, the CDR3 is TGTGCCAGCAGCCAAGCGGGAGGGCCGGAGGAGACCCAGTACTTC. Protein sequence: CASSQAGGPEETQYF.

This clonotype occurred a few times. This rearrangement joins TRBV11-2 to TRBJ2-1; D unclear. CDR3 length: 12 residues. Between the trimmed V and J ends, which lost 8 bases and 6 bases, there was a span of 11 bases. Germline V gene lookup returns CDR1 SGHAT and CDR2 FQNNGV. CDR3 in DNA: TGTGCCAGCCGCCTCCCCGGCAATGAGCAGTTCTTC. It specifies CASRLPGNEQFF.

In its sample, this clonotype was seen a few times. This chain connects TRBV5-1 to TRBJ2-7, with D possibly called TRBD1 or TRBD2 (7 bases each). Germline assignment: CDR1 SGHRS and CDR2 YFSETQ. The CDR3 runs to 17 residues. Between the trimmed V and J ends, which lost 0 bases and 0 bases, there was a span of 16 bases. The CDR3 coding sequence is TGCGCCAGCAGCTTGGCCAGCGGGACAGACCTCTCCTACGAGCAGTACTTC. Protein product: CASSLASGTDLSYEQYF.

This clonotype occurred a few times. The rearrangement uses TRBV20-1 and TRBJ2-5; D may be TRBD1 (6 bases). V was clipped by 3 bases and J by 7 bases, with 12 bases between them. The CDR3 is 12 amino acids. Germline V lookup: CDR1 DFQATT, CDR2 SNEGSKA (reference sequence). The CDR3: CSASPGVGTQYF. CDR3 sequence (DNA): TGCAGTGCTAGTCCAGGGGTGGGGACCCAGTACTTC.

This clonotype was recorded a few times. V usage is TRBV5-6 and J usage is TRBJ1-2; D not resolved. Trimming shortened V by 0 bases and J by 7 bases, and 10 bases separated the two germline ends. The CDR3 runs 13 residues. Germline CDR1 and CDR2: SGHDT and YYEEEE. The CDR3 loop is CASSLGNIRGYTF. The CDR3 DNA is TGTGCCAGCAGCTTGGGAAATATTCGTGGCTACACCTTC.

The chain carries TRBV14 and TRBJ2-5; unclear D gene. Trimming stripped 1 base from V and 2 bases from J, with 11 bases between. The CDR3 consists of 15 residues. Per germline, CDR1 SGHDN and CDR2 FVKESK. The chain's CDR3 is CASSQGSTAQETQYF. DNA of the CDR3: TGTGCCAGCAGCCAAGGGTCCACAGCACAAGAGACCCAGTACTTC.

V is TRBV25-1 and J is TRBJ2-5; D gene unclear. This CDR3 is built from 11 residues. V was trimmed by 0 bases and J by 7 bases, leaving 3 bases between them. CDR1 and CDR2 (germline): MGHDK, SYGVNS. The CDR3 region is CASSEYGTQYF. CDR3 in DNA: TGTGCCAGCAGTGAATATGGGACCCAGTACTTC.

This sequence joins TRBV20-1 and TRBJ2-1; 9 positions agree with TRBD2. J lost 8 bases, V lost 5 bases, and 13 bases had no gene match. The CDR3 extends over 15 amino acids. Germline values: CDR1 DFQATT, CDR2 SNEGSKA (reference sequence). The CDR3 nucleotides are TGCAGTGCTCCAAGCGGGAGGCGTGCGCATGATGAGCAGTTCTTC. The encoded protein is CSAPSGRRAHDEQFF.

This clonotype was recorded a few times. The gene calls are TRBV18 and TRBJ1-5; TRBD1 aligns across 12 bases. J lost 4 bases, V lost 3 bases, and 10 bases had no gene match. Germline V gene lookup returns CDR1 KGHSH and CDR2 LQKENI. The CDR3 is made up of 18 amino acids. CDR3 in amino acids: CASSPGTGGDRRNQPQHF. In DNA, the CDR3 is TGTGCCAGCTCACCCGGGACAGGGGGCGATCGACGGAATCAGCCCCAGCATTTT.

V is TRBV11-1 and J is TRBJ2-3; 7 bases are shared with TRBD2. CDR3 length equals 18 residues. The ends lost 2 bases at V and 3 bases at J; junction bases unmatched: 14. Germline assignment: CDR1 SGHAT and CDR2 FQDESV (reference sequence). CDR3 region: CASSLPTTGTKKTDTQYF. DNA for the CDR3: TGTGCCAGCAGCTTACCAACCACCGGGACTAAGAAAACAGATACGCAGTATTTT.

This clonotype was found many times. This CDR3 is CASSIETSYEQYF. The DNA of the CDR3 is TGTGCCAGTAGTATTGAGACCTCCTACGAGCAGTACTTC. This chain joins TRBV19 and TRBJ2-7; D gene uncertain. In germline, CDR1 is LNHDA, CDR2 SQIVND (reference sequence). Trimming shortened V by 3 bases and J by 0 bases, and 6 bases separated the two germline ends. The CDR3 is 13 residues long. Full variable domain (rest looked up from reference TRBV19 and TRBJ2-7): DGGITQSPKYLFRKEGQNVTLSCEQNLNHDAMYWYRQDPGQGLRLIYYSQIVNDFQKGDIAEGYSVSREKKESFPLTVTSAQKNPTAFYLCASSIETSYEQYFGPGTRLTVT.